This T cell receptor beta chain was recovered during a study of T cell responses to AZD1222 COVID-19 vaccine. Germline V gene sequence: CDR1 MNHEY, CDR2 SVGAGI. The CDR3 has 15 amino acids. The V and J ends lost 6 bases and 8 bases, in that order; junction bases with no gene match: 15. This clone has only one observation. Its antigen is as yet unknown. General study findings and limits: The study reported that nearly half of spike-specific TCRs target unmutated variant regions. Only a handful of AZD1222 recipients were seropositive at baseline.

Sequenced by immunoSEQ multiplex PCR; TCRdb stores in-frame clones only, minus some. Among roughly 97,000 clones, 93% were seen once, and the ten largest hold around 5%. Source: peripheral blood, taken on day 0 of AZD1222 vaccination. This chain links TRBV6-5 with TRBJ1-2; 7 bases are a match to TRBD1. The clonotype originates from an adult in good health. This CDR3 is CASSRGTANDGGYTF. CDR3 in DNA: TGTGCCAGCAGCCGAGGGACAGCCAATGACGGAGGCTACACCTTC.